This T cell receptor beta chain came from a study of T cell responses to AZD1222 COVID-19 vaccine. CDR1 and CDR2 (germline): DFQATT, SNEGSKA (reference sequence). The CDR3 runs to 11 residues. The ends lost 4 bases at V and 9 bases at J; junction bases unmatched: 3. Points on this clone: What it binds is not known.

Study outcomes and limitations: When two AZD1222 doses had been given, Spike-specific TCR breadth and depth rose. The study identified only five or six AZD1222 recipients as seropositive at baseline.

Produced via immunoSEQ multiplex PCR; TCRdb's table is partial and in-frame only. The sample holds roughly 140,000 clones; 82% are singletons and the top ten take 3.5% to 5%. This chain connects TRBV20-1 to TRBJ1-2; 9 bases match TRBD1. This receptor was taken from an adult in good health. Specimen: peripheral blood, collected on day 0 of MenACWY control vaccination. In DNA form, the CDR3 reads TGCAGTGCTACACAGGGGGCAAGCTACACCTTC. This gives the protein CSATQGASYTF.